The T cell receptor beta chain under discussion was sequenced for a study of cytomegalovirus exposure and HLA in healthy donors. This CDR3 contains 15 residues. Germline V lookup: CDR1 SGHRS, CDR2 YFSETQ. V dropped 3 bases and J dropped 1 base, with 13 bases sitting between them. Both 60 Vbeta primers and 13 Jbeta primers went into the PCR. Measured with immunoSEQ multiplex PCR; TCRdb has only the in-frame clones, and not every one. The sample contains about 130,000 clones, around three quarters of which appear only once. The origin of this receptor is a man aged 30 to 45 in good health and CMV-seronegative. Sequencing input: PBMCs. This chain joins TRBV5-1 and TRBJ1-1, with unresolved D. The CDR3 region is CASSWETRPNTEAFF. The CDR3, as DNA: TGCGCCAGCAGCTGGGAGACACGCCCGAACACTGAAGCTTTCTTT.